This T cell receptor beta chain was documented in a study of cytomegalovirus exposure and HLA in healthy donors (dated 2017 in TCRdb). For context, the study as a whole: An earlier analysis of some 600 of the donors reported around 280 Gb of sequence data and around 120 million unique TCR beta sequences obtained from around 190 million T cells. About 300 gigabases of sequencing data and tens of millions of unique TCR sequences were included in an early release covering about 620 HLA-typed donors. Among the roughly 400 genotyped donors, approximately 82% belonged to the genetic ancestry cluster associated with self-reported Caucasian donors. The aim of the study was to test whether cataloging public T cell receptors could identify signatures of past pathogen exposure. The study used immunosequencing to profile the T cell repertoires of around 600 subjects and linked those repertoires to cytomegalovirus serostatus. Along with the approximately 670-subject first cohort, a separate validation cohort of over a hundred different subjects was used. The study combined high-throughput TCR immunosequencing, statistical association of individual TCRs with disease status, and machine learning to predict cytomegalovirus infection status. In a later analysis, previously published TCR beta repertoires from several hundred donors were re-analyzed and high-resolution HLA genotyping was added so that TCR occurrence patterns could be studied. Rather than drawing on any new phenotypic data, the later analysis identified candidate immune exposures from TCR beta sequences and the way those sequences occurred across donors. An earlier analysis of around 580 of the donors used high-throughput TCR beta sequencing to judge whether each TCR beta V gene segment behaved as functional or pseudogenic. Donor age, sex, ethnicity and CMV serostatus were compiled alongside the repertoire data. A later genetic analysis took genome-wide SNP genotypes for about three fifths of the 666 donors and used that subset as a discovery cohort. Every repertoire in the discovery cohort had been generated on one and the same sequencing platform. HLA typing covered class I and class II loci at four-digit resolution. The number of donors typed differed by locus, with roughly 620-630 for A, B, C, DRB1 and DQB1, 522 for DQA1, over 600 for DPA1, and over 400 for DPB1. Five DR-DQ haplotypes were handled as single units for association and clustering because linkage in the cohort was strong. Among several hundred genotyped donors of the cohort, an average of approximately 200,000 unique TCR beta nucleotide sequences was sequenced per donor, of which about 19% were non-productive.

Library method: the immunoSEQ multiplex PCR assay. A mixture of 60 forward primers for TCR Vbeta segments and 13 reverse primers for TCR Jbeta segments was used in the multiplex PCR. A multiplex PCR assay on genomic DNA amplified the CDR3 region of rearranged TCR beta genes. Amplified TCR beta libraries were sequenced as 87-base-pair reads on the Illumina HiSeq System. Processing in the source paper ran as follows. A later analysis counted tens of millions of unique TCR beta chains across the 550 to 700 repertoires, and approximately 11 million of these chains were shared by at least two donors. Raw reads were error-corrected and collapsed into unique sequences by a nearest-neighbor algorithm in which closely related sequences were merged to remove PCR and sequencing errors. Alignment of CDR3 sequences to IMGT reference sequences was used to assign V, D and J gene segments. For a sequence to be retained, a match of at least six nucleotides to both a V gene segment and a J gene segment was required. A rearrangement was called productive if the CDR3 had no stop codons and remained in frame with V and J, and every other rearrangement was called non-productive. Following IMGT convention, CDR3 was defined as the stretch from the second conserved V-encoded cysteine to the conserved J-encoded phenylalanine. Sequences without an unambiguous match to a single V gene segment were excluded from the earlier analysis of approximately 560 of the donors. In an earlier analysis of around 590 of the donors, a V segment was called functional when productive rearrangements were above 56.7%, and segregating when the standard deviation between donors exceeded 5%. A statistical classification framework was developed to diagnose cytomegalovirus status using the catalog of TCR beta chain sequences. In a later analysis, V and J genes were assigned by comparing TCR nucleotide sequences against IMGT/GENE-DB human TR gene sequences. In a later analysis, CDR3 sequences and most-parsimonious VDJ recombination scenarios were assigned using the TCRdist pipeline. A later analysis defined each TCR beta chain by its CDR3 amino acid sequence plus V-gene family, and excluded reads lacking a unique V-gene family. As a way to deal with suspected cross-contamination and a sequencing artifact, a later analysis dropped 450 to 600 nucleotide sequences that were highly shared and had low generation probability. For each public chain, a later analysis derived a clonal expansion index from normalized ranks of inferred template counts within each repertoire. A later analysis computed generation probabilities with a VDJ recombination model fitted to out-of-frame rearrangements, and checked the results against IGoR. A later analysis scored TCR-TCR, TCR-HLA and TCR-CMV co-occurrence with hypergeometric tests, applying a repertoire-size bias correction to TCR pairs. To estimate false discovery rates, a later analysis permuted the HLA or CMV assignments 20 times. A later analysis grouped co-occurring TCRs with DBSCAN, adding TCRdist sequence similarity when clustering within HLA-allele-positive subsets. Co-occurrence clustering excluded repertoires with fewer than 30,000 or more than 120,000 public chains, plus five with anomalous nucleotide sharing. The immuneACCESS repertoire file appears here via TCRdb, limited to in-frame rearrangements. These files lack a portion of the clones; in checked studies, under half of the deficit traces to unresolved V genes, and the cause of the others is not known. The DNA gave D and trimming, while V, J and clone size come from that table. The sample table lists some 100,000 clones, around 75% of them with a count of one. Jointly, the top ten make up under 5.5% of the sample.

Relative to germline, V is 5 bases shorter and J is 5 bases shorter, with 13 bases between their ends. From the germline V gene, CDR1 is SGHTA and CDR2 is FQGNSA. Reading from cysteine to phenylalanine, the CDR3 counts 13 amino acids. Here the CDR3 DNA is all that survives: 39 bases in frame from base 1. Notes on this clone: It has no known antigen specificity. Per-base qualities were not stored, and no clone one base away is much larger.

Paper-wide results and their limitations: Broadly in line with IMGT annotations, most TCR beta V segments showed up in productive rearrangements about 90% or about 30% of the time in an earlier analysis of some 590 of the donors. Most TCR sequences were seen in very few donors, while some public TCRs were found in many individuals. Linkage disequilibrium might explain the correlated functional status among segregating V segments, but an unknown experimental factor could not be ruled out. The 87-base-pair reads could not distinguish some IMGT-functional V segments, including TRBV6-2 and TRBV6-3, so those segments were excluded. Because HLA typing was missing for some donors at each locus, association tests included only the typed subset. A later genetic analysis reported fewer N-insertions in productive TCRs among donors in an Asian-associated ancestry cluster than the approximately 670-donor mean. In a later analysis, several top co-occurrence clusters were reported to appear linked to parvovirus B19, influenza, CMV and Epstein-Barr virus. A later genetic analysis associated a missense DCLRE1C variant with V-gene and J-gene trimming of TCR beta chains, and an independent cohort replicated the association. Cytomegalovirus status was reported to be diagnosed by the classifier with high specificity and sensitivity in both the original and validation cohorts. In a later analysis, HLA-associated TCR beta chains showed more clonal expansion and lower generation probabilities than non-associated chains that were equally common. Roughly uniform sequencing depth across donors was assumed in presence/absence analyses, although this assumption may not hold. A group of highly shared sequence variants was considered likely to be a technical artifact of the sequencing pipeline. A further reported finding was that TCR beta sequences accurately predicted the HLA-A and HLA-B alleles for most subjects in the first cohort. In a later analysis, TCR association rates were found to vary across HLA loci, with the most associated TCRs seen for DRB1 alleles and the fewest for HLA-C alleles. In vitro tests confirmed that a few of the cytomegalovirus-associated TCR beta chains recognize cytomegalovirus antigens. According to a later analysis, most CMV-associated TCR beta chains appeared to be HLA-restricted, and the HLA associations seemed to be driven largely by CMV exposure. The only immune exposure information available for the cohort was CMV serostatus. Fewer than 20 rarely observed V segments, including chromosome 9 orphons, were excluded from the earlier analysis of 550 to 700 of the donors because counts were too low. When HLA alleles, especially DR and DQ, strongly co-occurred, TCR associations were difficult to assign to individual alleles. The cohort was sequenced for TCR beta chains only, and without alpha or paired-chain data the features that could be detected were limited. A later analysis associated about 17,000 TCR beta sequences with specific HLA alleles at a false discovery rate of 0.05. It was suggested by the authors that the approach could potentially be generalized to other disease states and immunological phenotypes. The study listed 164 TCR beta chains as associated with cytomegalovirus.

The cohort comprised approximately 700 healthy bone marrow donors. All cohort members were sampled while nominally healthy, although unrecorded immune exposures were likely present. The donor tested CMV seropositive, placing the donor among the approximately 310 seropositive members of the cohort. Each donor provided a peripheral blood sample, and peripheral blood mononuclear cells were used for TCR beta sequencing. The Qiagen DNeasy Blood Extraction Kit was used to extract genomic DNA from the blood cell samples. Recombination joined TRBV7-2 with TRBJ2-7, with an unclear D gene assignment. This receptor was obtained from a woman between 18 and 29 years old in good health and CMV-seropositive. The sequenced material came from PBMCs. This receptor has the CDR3 CASSPESLHEQYF. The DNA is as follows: TGTGCCAGCAGCCCAGAATCCCTCCACGAGCAGTACTTC.